This T cell receptor (beta chain) was documented in a study of shared clonotypes between healthy human individuals. Overall study findings and caveats: The sharing of 5% to 6.5% of naive CD4 clonotypes was seen across a few donors.

Positively selected for CCR7, the CD45RO-negative cells used as naive CD8 cells excluded terminally differentiated effector memory CD45RA+ cells. Germline lookup yields CDR1 SGDLS and CDR2 YYNGEE. This CDR3 has 12 residues. V was clipped by 3 bases and J by 6 bases, with 7 bases between them. Sequencing used immunoSEQ multiplex PCR; TCRdb keeps in-frame clones, though not all of them. The sample includes some 600,000 clones, about 96% seen only once; the top ten take 0.095% to 0.13%. Comments on this clone: Antigen: not known.

Sequencing used naive CD8+ T cells sorted from blood. The TCR comes from a woman aged 25 to 39 in good health. The chain uses TRBV9 and TRBJ2-1; weak D call: TRBD2 (6 bases). CDR3 region: CASSGGLNEQFF. The CDR3, as DNA: TGTGCCAGCAGCGGGGGACTCAATGAGCAGTTCTTC.